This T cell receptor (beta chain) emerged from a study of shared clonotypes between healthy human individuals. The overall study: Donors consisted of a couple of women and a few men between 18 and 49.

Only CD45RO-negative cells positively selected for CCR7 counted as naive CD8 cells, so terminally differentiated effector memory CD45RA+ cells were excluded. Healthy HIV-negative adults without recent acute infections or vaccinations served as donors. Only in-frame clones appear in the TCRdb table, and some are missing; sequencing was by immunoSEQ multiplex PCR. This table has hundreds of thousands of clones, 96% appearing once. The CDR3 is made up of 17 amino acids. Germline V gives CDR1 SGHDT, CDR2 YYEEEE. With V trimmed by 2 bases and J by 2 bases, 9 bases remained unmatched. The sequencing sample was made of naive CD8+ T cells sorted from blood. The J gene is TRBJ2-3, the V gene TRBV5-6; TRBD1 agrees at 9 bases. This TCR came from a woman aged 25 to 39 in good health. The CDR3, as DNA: TGTGCCAGCAGCTTCTTAGAGGGACAGGGCCCCACAGATACGCAGTATTTT. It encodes CASSFLEGQGPTDTQYF.